This entry is about one T cell receptor (beta chain). The sample belongs to a study of T cell changes during pregnancy in multiple sclerosis. The protocol was immunoSEQ multiplex PCR, while the TCRdb copy is restricted to in-frame clones and leaves out a portion. Of over 35,000 clones in the sample, 90% to 95% were seen once. Germline V lookup: CDR1 SNHLY, CDR2 FYNNEI. The CDR3 sequence is 14 residues long. With V trimmed by 2 bases and J by 3 bases, 1 base remained unmatched. The sample consisted of CD8+ T cells from peripheral blood mononuclear cells, taken before pregnancy. The chain recombines TRBV2 with TRBJ1-2; 9 bases line up with TRBD1. The sequence came from a female donor with multiple sclerosis, enrolled in a pregnancy study. CDR3 in amino acids: CASSERTGDYGYTF. The CDR3, as DNA: TGTGCCAGCAGTGAACGGACAGGGGACTATGGCTACACCTTC.